One TCR beta chain is described in this entry. Trimming stripped 7 bases from V and 1 base from J, with 8 bases between. The CDR3 contains 11 residues. Looked up from germline, CDR1 is GTSNPN and CDR2 is SVGIG (reference sequence). These data belong to a study of T cell changes during pregnancy in multiple sclerosis. Profiled with immunoSEQ multiplex PCR; TCRdb holds only in-frame clones, not every one. The sample gives 38,000 or so clones, about 93% of which show up once; 0.43% is in the top ten. The sequence came from a female donor with multiple sclerosis, enrolled in a pregnancy study. The gene calls are TRBV30 and TRBJ2-7; D is undetermined. The sample here was CD4+ T cells from peripheral blood mononuclear cells, taken in the third trimester of pregnancy. DNA for the CDR3: TGTGCCTTGACTGATTCCTACGAGCAGTACTTC. Protein sequence: CALTDSYEQYF.